The rows below give T cell receptor beta chains drawn from one sample of a study of Graves' ophthalmopathy and Graves' hyperthyroidism. TCRdb analysed the multiplex PCR reads with MiXCR anew, one entry per CDR3 protein. The table includes approximately 460,000 distinct CDR3 sequences, around 15% detected once. Sequencing was done on a sample of blood. These receptors were collected from a woman in her 30s with Graves' ophthalmopathy. Each CDR3 is given with its conserved first and last residue. D genes are given only for firm matches. Some rows have no size entry. The others give once, few or many, or a class for an expanded clone.

TGCAGTGCTAGAGATCCTAGGACAGGCGGCTTACCAGGGGGTCAGCCCCAGCATTTT,CSARDPRTGGLPGGQPQHF,many,TRBD1,TRBJ1-5,TRBV20-1
TGTGCCAGCAGCGTATTGGACTCTGGAAACACCATATATTTT,CASSVLDSGNTIYF,many,-,TRBJ1-3,TRBV9
TGCGCCAGCAGCTTGGAGGGACCTACCCTAGGTCAGCCCCAGCATTTT,CASSLEGPTLGQPQHF,few,-,TRBJ1-5,TRBV5-1
TGTGCCAGCAGTTACTCGGAGGGCACCGGGGAGCTGTTTTTT,CASSYSEGTGELFF,many,-,TRBJ2-2,TRBV6-5
TGTGCCAGCAGTGAAATAACAGGGGGAACATATAGCAATCAGCCCCAGCATTTT,CASSEITGGTYSNQPQHF,many,TRBD1,TRBJ1-5,TRBV2
TGTGCCAGCAGCACCGGGACAGGGGGCAATCAGCCCCAGCATTTT,CASSTGTGGNQPQHF,many,TRBD1,TRBJ1-5,TRBV7-2
TGTGCCAGCAGCCAAGATATTCGGAGGGACTCTGAAGCTTTCTTT,CASSQDIRRDSEAFF,many,-,TRBJ1-1,TRBV4-2
TGTGCCAGCAGCCAAGGGCAGCAGGGGCTCGGCTACAGCTTC,CASSQGQQGLGYSF,-,-,TRBJ1-2,TRBV3-1
TGTGCCAGCAGCCCCCGGGACAGGGAACTCGATACGCAGTATTTT,CASSPRDRELDTQYF,-,TRBD1,TRBJ2-3,TRBV11-1
TGCAGTGCTAGACGAGACACCGCCTACGAGCAGTACTTC,CSARRDTAYEQYF,-,-,TRBJ2-7,TRBV20-1
TGTGCCAGCAGCTTAGGACAGGGGAAAGGCTACACCTTC,CASSLGQGKGYTF,many,TRBD1,TRBJ1-2,TRBV7-9
TGTGCCACCGAGGCAGGGGAGTGGAACGAGCAGTACTTC,CATEAGEWNEQYF,-,-,TRBJ2-7,TRBV6-1
TGTGCCAGCTCACTCCTCGGGACAGAGGGCAATCAGCCCCAGCATTTT,CASSLLGTEGNQPQHF,few,TRBD1,TRBJ1-5,TRBV18
TGTGCCAGCAGCTCCGCCCAGGGGACCTACGAGCAGTACTTC,CASSSAQGTYEQYF,many,-,TRBJ2-7,TRBV28
TGCAGTGCTTTCGGCGACAAGGGCTACGAGCAGTACTTC,CSAFGDKGYEQYF,many,-,TRBJ2-7,TRBV20-1
TGCGCCAGCCTGGAGACGGGAGGGCCCTTAGAGACCCAGTACTTC,CASLETGGPLETQYF,many,TRBD2,TRBJ2-5,TRBV5-1
TGTGCCAGCAGCTTAAATGGAAACGAGCAGTACTTC,CASSLNGNEQYF,-,-,TRBJ2-7,TRBV11-2
TGTGCCAGCAGATTGGGACGAAACTCCTACGAGCAGTACTTC,CASRLGRNSYEQYF,few,-,TRBJ2-7,TRBV6-1
TGTGCCAGCAGCTTTGGGACAGGGGGCATTCAGCCCCAGCATTTT,CASSFGTGGIQPQHF,many,TRBD1,TRBJ1-5,TRBV11-1
TGTGCCAGCAGCCCTAAACGGGAAACGGCCCAGTACTTC,CASSPKRETAQYF,many,-,TRBJ2-5,TRBV7-9
TGTGCCAGCAGTCCTCGAGGGGCCAAAAACATTAAGTACTTC,CASSPRGAKNIKYF,few,-,TRBJ2-4,TRBV27
TGCAGTGCTAGTTCTAGCGGGGGTCCGCGGGAGACCCAGTACTTC,CSASSSGGPRETQYF,many,TRBD2,TRBJ2-5,TRBV20-1